Listed below are T cell receptor beta chains from one sample, sequenced in a study of neoadjuvant nivolumab and ipilimumab in lung cancer. Profiled with immunoSEQ multiplex PCR; TCRdb holds only in-frame clones, not every one. The sample holds tens of thousands of clones; 90% are singletons and the top ten take approximately 4.6%. Sequenced here: peripheral blood, sampled after neoadjuvant nivolumab, alone or with ipilimumab, at or shortly before surgery. The receptors derive from an adult with non-small cell lung cancer. The CDR3 runs from the conserved cysteine through the conserved F or W. D genes are given only for firm matches. Some rows have no size entry. The others give once, few or many, or a class for an expanded clone.

D	J	size	V	CDR3	DNA
TRBD1	TRBJ1-1	.	TRBV5-6	CASSLVGRGASEAFF	TGTGCCAGCAGCTTGGTGGGCAGGGGGGCATCTGAAGCTTTCTTT
.	TRBJ1-5	.	TRBV19	CASSLLEVRDQPQHF	TGTGCCAGTAGTCTCCTGGAGGTGCGGGATCAGCCCCAGCATTTT
.	TRBJ1-6	.	TRBV6-1	CASSEAPRSRSPLHF	TGTGCCAGCAGTGAAGCTCCTAGGTCGCGGTCACCCCTCCACTTT
.	TRBJ1-1	once	TRBV7-9	CASSLEGGLAEAFF	TGTGCCAGCAGCTTAGAGGGGGGCTTGGCTGAAGCTTTCTTT
.	TRBJ2-7	.	TRBV7-6	CASSPAYEQYF	TGTGCCAGCAGCCCCGCCTACGAGCAGTACTTC
.	TRBJ2-3	once	TRBV4-1	CASSQDIGTDTQYF	TGCGCCAGCAGCCAAGATATTGGCACAGATACGCAGTATTTT
TRBD1	TRBJ1-1	.	TRBV7-9	CASSAGQGEVEAFF	TGTGCCAGCAGCGCAGGACAGGGAGAGGTTGAAGCTTTCTTT
.	TRBJ1-1	.	TRBV5-4	CASSLEGGVWTEAFF	TGTGCCAGCAGCTTGGAAGGAGGGGTTTGGACTGAAGCTTTCTTT
.	TRBJ1-2	.	TRBV25-1	CASIGGGGYTF	TGTGCCAGCATCGGGGGGGGTGGCTACACCTTC
TRBD2	TRBJ2-7	.	TRBV5-1	CASSATSGGNYEQYF	TGCGCCAGCAGCGCAACTAGCGGGGGGAACTACGAGCAGTACTTC
.	TRBJ1-1	.	TRBV7-9	CASVQGNTEAFF	TGTGCCAGCGTCCAGGGAAACACTGAAGCTTTCTTT
.	TRBJ1-1	.	TRBV20-1	CSLKGGTEAFF	TGCAGTCTAAAGGGCGGAACTGAAGCTTTCTTT
TRBD2	TRBJ2-3	few	TRBV7-2	CASSLGLAGDTQYF	TGTGCCAGCAGCCTGGGACTAGCTGGGGATACGCAGTATTTT
.	TRBJ1-1	.	TRBV5-1	CASSLEILNTEAFF	TGCGCCAGCAGCTTGGAAATTTTGAACACTGAAGCTTTCTTT
TRBD1	TRBJ1-4	few	TRBV6-1	CASRDSPNEKLFF	TGTGCCAGCCGGGACAGTCCAAATGAAAAACTGTTTTTT
.	TRBJ2-7	.	TRBV4-1	CATAGTESSYEQYF	TGCGCCACCGCGGGTACGGAGAGCTCCTACGAGCAGTACTTC
.	TRBJ2-1	.	TRBV5-4	CASSLVRAAINEQFF	TGTGCCAGCAGCTTGGTTCGGGCGGCAATAAATGAGCAGTTCTTC
TRBD1	TRBJ1-1	.	TRBV6-1	CASSEMGQGLTLNTEAFF	TGTGCCAGCAGTGAGATGGGACAGGGCCTAACCTTGAACACTGAAGCTTTCTTT
.	TRBJ2-7	.	TRBV27	CASSFPDRTYEQYF	TGTGCCAGCAGTTTCCCCGACAGAACCTACGAGCAGTACTTC
.	TRBJ1-2	.	TRBV9	CASSVGSGRGYTF	TGTGCCAGCAGCGTAGGGTCAGGTCGTGGCTACACCTTC
.	TRBJ1-2	.	TRBV27	CASSLNANYGYTF	TGTGCCAGCAGTTTAAACGCTAACTATGGCTACACCTTC
.	TRBJ1-2	.	TRBV2	CASSEGLGAYGYTF	TGTGCCAGCAGCGAGGGCCTAGGTGCCTATGGCTACACCTTC
TRBD1	TRBJ1-4	.	TRBV27	CASSYGTANEKLFF	TGTGCCAGCAGTTATGGGACAGCCAATGAAAAACTGTTTTTT
TRBD1	TRBJ2-1	.	TRBV15	CATSRTGQGYDEQFF	TGTGCCACCAGCAGAACCGGACAGGGGTACGATGAGCAGTTCTTC
.	TRBJ1-1	.	TRBV15	CATSSRRQASEAFF	TGTGCCACCAGCAGTCGCAGGCAGGCGTCTGAAGCTTTCTTT
.	TRBJ1-1	.	TRBV6-1	CASSEKGVSGPMNTEAFF	TGTGCCAGCAGTGAAAAGGGGGTCTCGGGCCCCATGAACACTGAAGCTTTCTTT
TRBD1	TRBJ1-1	.	TRBV7-9	CASSLRDRGEAFF	TGTGCCAGCAGCTTGAGGGACAGGGGTGAAGCTTTCTTT
.	TRBJ1-6	.	TRBV7-3	CASALKGAGRSPLHF	TGTGCCAGCGCACTTAAAGGGGCAGGGCGTTCACCCCTCCACTTT